The rows below give T cell receptor beta chains drawn from one sample of a study of shared clonotypes between healthy human individuals. Using immunoSEQ multiplex PCR, the repertoire was profiled, and TCRdb retains in-frame clones only, with some absent. The sample carries some 1.5 million clones, 98% recorded once. Sequencing was done on a sample of naive CD4+ T cells sorted from blood. These receptors originate from a man aged 25-45 years in good health. The conserved cysteine and the conserved F or W are not part of the CDR3 here. Each record gives: D gene, CDR3 length, V gene, CDR3 protein. D genes are given only for firm matches.

NA 12 TRBV6-5 ASVGLSGANVLT
TRBD1 14 TRBV30 AWSPGTGWSTDTQY
NA 12 TRBV6-6 ASSPPGGRGEQY
NA 11 TRBV29-1 SVEGRVSDTQY
TRBD2 12 TRBV5-6 ASSLPGLVHEQY
TRBD1 14 TRBV11-3 ASSSSPGTGKEKLF
TRBD1 11 TRBV19 ASSMDRGNEQY
NA 14 TRBV14 ASRQQGSGSNGEQF
NA 8 TRBV6-4 ASRVETQY
NA 12 TRBV29-1 SVEGLSGTGELF
TRBD2 16 TRBV7-2 ASSVTASGRGNRETQY
NA 13 TRBV6-1 ASRLTGISSGELF
NA 13 TRBV5-1 ASSGSGNPQETQY
NA 13 TRBV7-9 ASSVLVLSPHEQF
NA 14 TRBV28 ASSLYAPRVGYEQY
NA 12 TRBV9 ASSVRTDTDTQY
TRBD2 15 TRBV27 ASSFPGLAGGPHEQF
NA 13 TRBV6-6 ASSRPGRSNYEQY
TRBD2 14 TRBV18 ASSPRGSGGTDTQY
NA 12 TRBV5-1 ASRIPTATGELF
NA 12 TRBV5-6 ASSLLRRSYEQY
TRBD1 11 TRBV28 ASTGGQGTEAF
NA 12 TRBV5-4 ASSLDPGSYEQY
NA 13 TRBV6-6 AHSLQGPTNTEAF
TRBD2 14 TRBV7-3 ASSLTRLAGGNEQF
NA 13 TRBV28 ASSLPPVGAGEQY
NA 9 TRBV20-1 SASFEETQY
TRBD2 13 TRBV10-1 ATSPGLAITDTQY